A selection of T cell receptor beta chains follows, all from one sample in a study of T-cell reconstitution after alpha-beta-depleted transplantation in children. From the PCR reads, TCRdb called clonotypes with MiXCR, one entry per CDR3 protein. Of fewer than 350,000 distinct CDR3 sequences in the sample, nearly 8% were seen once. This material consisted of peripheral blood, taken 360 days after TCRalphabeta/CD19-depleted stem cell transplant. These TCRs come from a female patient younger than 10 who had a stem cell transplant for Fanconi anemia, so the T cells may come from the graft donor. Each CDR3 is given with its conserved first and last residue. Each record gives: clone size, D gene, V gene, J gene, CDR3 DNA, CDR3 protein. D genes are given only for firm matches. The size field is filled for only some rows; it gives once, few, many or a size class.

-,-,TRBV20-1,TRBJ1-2,TGCAGTGCTCTCTCAGACCCTCCTGACTATGGCTACACCTTC,CSALSDPPDYGYTF
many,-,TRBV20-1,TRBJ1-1,TGCAGGGCCTCGGGAACTGAAGCTTTCTTT,CRASGTEAFF
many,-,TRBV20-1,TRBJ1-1,TGCAGTGCGGCTCTGAACACTGAAGCTTTCTTT,CSAALNTEAFF
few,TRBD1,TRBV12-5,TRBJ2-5,TGTGCTAGTGGTTCCTCTCTTGGACAGGGCCGATCCCAAGAGACCCAGTACTTC,CASGSSLGQGRSQETQYF
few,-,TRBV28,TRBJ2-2,TGTGCCACCTCGGAGACACTGAACACCGGGGAGCTGTTTTTT,CATSETLNTGELFF
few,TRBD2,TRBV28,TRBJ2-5,TGTGCCAGCAGTCCCGGGACTAGCGGGGGAAAAGAGACCCAGTACTTC,CASSPGTSGGKETQYF
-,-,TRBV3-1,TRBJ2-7,TGTGCCCCTACCCCCTCCTACGAGCAGTACTTC,CAPTPSYEQYF
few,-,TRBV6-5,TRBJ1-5,TGTGCCAGCGGCCAGGCGTTCCCGGGACATAGCAATCAGCCCCAGCATTTT,CASGQAFPGHSNQPQHF
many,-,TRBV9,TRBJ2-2,TGTGCCAGCAGCGTTCTCAGGGACACCGGGGAGCTGTTTTTT,CASSVLRDTGELFF
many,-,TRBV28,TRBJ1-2,TGTGCCAGCAGTTATCTACAGGGCATCTATGGCTACACCTTC,CASSYLQGIYGYTF
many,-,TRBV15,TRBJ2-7,TGTGCCACCAGCAGAGGTAGCGTAAGCTCCTACGAGCAGTACTTC,CATSRGSVSSYEQYF
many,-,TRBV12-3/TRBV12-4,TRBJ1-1,TGTGCCAGCAGTTTAAGGGACGTGAACACTGAAGCTTTCTTT,CASSLRDVNTEAFF
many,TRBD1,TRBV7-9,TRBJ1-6,TGTGCCAGCAGCTCCGGGACAGAGGGCAATTCACCCCTCCACTTT,CASSSGTEGNSPLHF
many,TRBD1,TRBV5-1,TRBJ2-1,TGCGCCAGCAGCTTGGGGGACAGGGGAAATGAGCAGTTCTTC,CASSLGDRGNEQFF
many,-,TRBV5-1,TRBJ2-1,TGCGCCAGCAGCACTTCAACGGGACCTTCCCCCCAGCAGTTCTTC,CASSTSTGPSPQQFF
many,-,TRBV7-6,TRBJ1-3,TGTGCCAGCAGCTTAATCAGGGGCGCGGACACCATATATTTT,CASSLIRGADTIYF
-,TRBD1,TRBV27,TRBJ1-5,TGTGCCAGCAGTCGACAGGGGGCCTATCAGCCCCAGCATTTT,CASSRQGAYQPQHF